This TCR beta chain was retrieved from a study of T-cell reconstitution after alpha-beta-depleted transplantation in children. A word on this clonotype: What it binds is unknown.

Trimming removed 7 bases from V and 1 base from J, with 9 bases in between. Germline V CDR1 and CDR2: KGHDR, SFDVKD. The CDR3 loop spans 13 amino acids. Regarding the study as a whole: T-cell numbers and diversity one year post-transplant derived largely from freshly generated T cells.

Unique molecular identifiers were built into the TCRbeta library. TCRdb ran MiXCR on the PCR reads and lists one entry per CDR3 protein. The table records fewer than 250,000 distinct CDR3 sequences, roughly 15% of them present only once. Sequencing used PBMCs, mostly from graft donor cells, obtained 360 days after TCRalphabeta/CD19-depleted stem cell transplant. The chain couples TRBV24-1 to TRBJ2-5, with a possible D match to TRBD1 (6 bases). This receptor was obtained from a male patient aged 2-9 years who had a stem cell transplant for acute lymphoblastic leukemia, so the T cells may come from the graft donor. Here the CDR3 reads CATRGHLQETQYF. In DNA, the CDR3 is TGTGCCACCAGGGGACACCTCCAAGAGACCCAGTACTTC.